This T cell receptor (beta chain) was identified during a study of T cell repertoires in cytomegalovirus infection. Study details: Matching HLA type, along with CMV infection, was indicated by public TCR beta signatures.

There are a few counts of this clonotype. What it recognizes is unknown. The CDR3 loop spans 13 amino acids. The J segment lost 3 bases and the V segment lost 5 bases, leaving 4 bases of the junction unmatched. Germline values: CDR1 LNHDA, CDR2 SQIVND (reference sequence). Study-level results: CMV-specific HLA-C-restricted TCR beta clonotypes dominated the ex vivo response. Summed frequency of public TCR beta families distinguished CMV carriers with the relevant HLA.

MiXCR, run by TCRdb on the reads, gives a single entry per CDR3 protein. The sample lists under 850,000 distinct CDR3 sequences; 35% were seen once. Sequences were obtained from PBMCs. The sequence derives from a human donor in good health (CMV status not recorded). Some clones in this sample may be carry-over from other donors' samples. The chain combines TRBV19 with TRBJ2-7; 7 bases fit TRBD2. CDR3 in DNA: TGTGCCAGTAGTGCGGGAGCCCACTACGAGCAGTACTTC. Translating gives CASSAGAHYEQYF.